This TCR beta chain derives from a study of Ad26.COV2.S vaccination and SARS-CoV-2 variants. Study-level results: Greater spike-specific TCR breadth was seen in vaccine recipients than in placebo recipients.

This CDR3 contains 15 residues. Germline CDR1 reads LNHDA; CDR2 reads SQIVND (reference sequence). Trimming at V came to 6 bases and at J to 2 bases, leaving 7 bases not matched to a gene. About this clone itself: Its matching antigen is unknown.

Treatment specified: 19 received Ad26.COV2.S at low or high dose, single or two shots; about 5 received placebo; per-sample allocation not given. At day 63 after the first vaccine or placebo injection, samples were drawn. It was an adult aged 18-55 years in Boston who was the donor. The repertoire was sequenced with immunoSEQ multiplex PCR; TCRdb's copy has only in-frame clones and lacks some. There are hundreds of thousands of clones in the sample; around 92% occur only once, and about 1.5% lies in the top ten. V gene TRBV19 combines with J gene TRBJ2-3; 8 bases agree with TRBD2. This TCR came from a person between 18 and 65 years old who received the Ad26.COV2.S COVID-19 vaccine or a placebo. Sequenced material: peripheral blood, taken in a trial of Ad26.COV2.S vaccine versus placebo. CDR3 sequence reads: CASSFREGVTDTQYF. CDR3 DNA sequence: TGTGCCAGTAGCTTTCGGGAGGGGGTCACAGATACGCAGTATTTT. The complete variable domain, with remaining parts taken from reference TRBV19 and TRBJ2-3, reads DGGITQSPKYLFRKEGQNVTLSCEQNLNHDAMYWYRQDPGQGLRLIYYSQIVNDFQKGDIAEGYSVSREKKESFPLTVTSAQKNPTAFYLCASSFREGVTDTQYFGPGTRLTVL.